Listed below are T cell receptor beta chains from one sample, sequenced in a study of prognosis after radiotherapy for stage I lung cancer. TCRdb called the multiplex PCR reads again in MiXCR, with one record for every CDR3 protein. Of approximately 25,000 distinct CDR3 sequences in the sample, about 45% are singletons; the top ten hold 14% to 15%. Sequenced material: PBMCs, taken before or after stereotactic body radiation therapy (not recorded which). These receptors were obtained from a donor aged 50 or older with non-small cell lung cancer. Each CDR3 is given with its conserved first and last residue. A D gene is named only where the DNA matches it firmly. Not all rows give a size; the values are once, few, many and, for expanded clones, a class.

d_call cdr3_length clone_size j_call v_call cdr3_aa cdr3_nt
TRBD1 14 medium-sized TRBJ1-2 TRBV11-2 CASSSRQGIDGYTF TGTGCCAGCAGCTCGCGACAGGGGATCGATGGCTACACCTTC
NA 12 medium-sized TRBJ2-2 TRBV7-3 CASSLWNGELFF TGTGCCAGCAGCTTGTGGAACGGGGAGCTGTTTTTT
NA 15 many TRBJ1-5 TRBV7-9 CASSLGGMRNQPQHF TGTGCCAGCAGCTTAGGGGGGATGCGCAATCAGCCCCAGCATTTT
TRBD1 14 many TRBJ1-4 TRBV7-8 CASSLVDRGSALFF TGTGCCAGCAGCTTAGTGGACAGGGGTAGTGCACTGTTTTTT
NA 12 NA TRBJ2-7 TRBV28 CASSGSAYEQYF TGTGCCAGCTCGGGTTCTGCCTACGAGCAGTACTTC
TRBD2 19 NA TRBJ2-3 TRBV28 CASSFPMGTSGISTDTQYF TGTGCCAGCAGTTTCCCGATGGGTACTAGCGGTATAAGCACAGATACGCAGTATTTT
NA 13 NA TRBJ2-6 TRBV11-3 CASIHSGANVLTF TGTGCCAGCATCCACTCTGGGGCCAACGTCCTGACTTTC
NA 15 NA TRBJ2-1 TRBV12-3/TRBV12-4 CASSLAVVLGDEQFF TGTGCCAGCAGTTTAGCAGTGGTGCTCGGTGATGAGCAGTTCTTC
NA 14 NA TRBJ2-2 TRBV6-5 CASSYGVITGELFF TGTGCCAGCAGTTATGGGGTCATCACCGGGGAGCTGTTTTTT
NA 16 NA TRBJ1-3 TRBV7-6 CASILAEEQSGNTIYF TGTGCCAGCATCTTAGCCGAGGAACAGTCTGGAAACACCATATATTTT
TRBD2 17 NA TRBJ2-7 TRBV5-1 CASSTGTSGRLTYEQYF TGCGCCAGCAGCACCGGGACTAGCGGGCGTCTCACCTACGAGCAGTACTTC
NA 14 many TRBJ1-1 TRBV18 CASSPIGGDTEAFF TGTGCCAGCTCACCTATTGGGGGGGATACTGAAGCTTTCTTT
NA 13 many TRBJ2-3 TRBV11-2 CASSRQITDTQYF TGTGCCAGCAGCCGTCAGATCACCGATACGCAGTATTTT
TRBD2 17 NA TRBJ2-4 TRBV15 CATSNLFSGRGFNIQYF TGTGCCACCAGCAACTTATTTAGCGGGAGGGGATTTAACATTCAGTACTTC
TRBD2 16 many TRBJ2-7 TRBV7-2 CASSLSTSGRAYEQYF TGTGCCAGCAGCTTATCCACTAGCGGGAGAGCCTACGAGCAGTACTTC
NA 11 many TRBJ1-1 TRBV20-1 CSAPYGAKAFF TGCAGTGCTCCCTACGGGGCCAAAGCTTTCTTT
NA 15 NA TRBJ1-5 TRBV12-3/TRBV12-4 CAISLAGARRQPQHF TGTGCCATCAGTCTAGCCGGGGCCCGGCGGCAGCCCCAGCATTTC
NA 15 many TRBJ2-3 TRBV20-1 CSARGAGARTDTQYF TGCAGTGCTAGAGGGGCAGGGGCGAGAACAGATACGCAGTATTTT
TRBD2 17 NA TRBJ2-7 TRBV27 CASSQFGTSWSSYEQYF TGTGCCAGCAGTCAGTTCGGGACTAGCTGGAGCTCCTACGAGCAGTACTTC
NA 13 many TRBJ2-3 TRBV7-3 CASSQAVADTQYF TGTGCCAGCAGCCAAGCCGTAGCAGATACGCAGTATTTT
NA 14 NA TRBJ1-6 TRBV27 CASSLNAGQSPLHF TGTGCCAGCAGTTTGAATGCAGGGCAATCACCCCTCCACTTT
NA 17 NA TRBJ2-3 TRBV24-1 CATSDSTGKDHTDTQYF TGTGCCACCAGTGATAGTACGGGCAAAGATCACACAGATACGCAGTATTTT
TRBD2 14 NA TRBJ2-3 TRBV11-3 CASSSSGGIDTQYF TGTGCCAGCAGTTCTAGCGGGGGAATAGATACGCAGTATTTT
NA 14 many TRBJ2-1 TRBV28 CASSLYRSQEEQFF TGTGCCAGCAGTTTATACAGATCCCAGGAGGAGCAGTTCTTC
TRBD1 14 NA TRBJ1-2 TRBV6-2/TRBV6-3 CASSERGRNYGYTF TGTGCCAGCAGTGAAAGGGGGCGCAACTATGGCTACACCTTC
TRBD1 12 many TRBJ2-7 TRBV18 CASSLDRGEQYF TGTGCCAGCTCACTTGACAGGGGCGAGCAGTACTTC
NA 15 many TRBJ2-5 TRBV6-1 CASSKTTSPQETQYF TGTGCCAGCAGTAAAACTACGTCCCCCCAAGAGACCCAGTACTTC
NA 18 many TRBJ2-6 TRBV5-5 CASSLGVRANSGANVLTF TGTGCCAGCAGCCTGGGGGTCAGGGCCAACTCTGGGGCCAACGTCCTGACTTTC
TRBD2 18 many TRBJ2-4 TRBV6-4 CASASGLAGGLAKNIQYF TGTGCCAGCGCCTCCGGACTAGCGGGGGGCTTGGCCAAAAACATTCAGTACTTC
TRBD1 15 NA TRBJ2-2 TRBV7-3 CASSVYRGRGGELFF TGTGCCAGCAGCGTATACAGGGGCCGGGGTGGGGAGCTGTTTTTT
TRBD2 20 few TRBJ2-2 TRBV12-3/TRBV12-4 CASGPDLVFSGLPNTGEPFF TGTGCCAGCGGGCCGGATCTGGTTTTTAGCGGGCTACCGAACACCGGGGAGCCGTTTTTT
TRBD2 17 many TRBJ2-7 TRBV5-6 CASSLEFQAGGSYEQYF TGTGCCAGCAGCTTGGAGTTCCAAGCGGGAGGATCCTACGAGCAGTACTTC
NA 14 many TRBJ2-3 TRBV2 CASSGVQGSDTQYF TGTGCCAGCAGTGGAGTCCAGGGTAGTGATACGCAGTATTTT
TRBD1 14 NA TRBJ2-7 TRBV28 CASTRDRSPYEQYF TGTGCCAGCACCCGGGACAGGAGCCCCTACGAGCAGTACTTC
NA 16 few TRBJ1-5 TRBV7-6 CASSLSPGGGNQPQHF TGTGCCAGCAGCTTATCTCCAGGAGGGGGCAATCAGCCCCAGCATTTT
TRBD2 21 many TRBJ2-1 TRBV6-2/TRBV6-3 CASSYESLSGLAGGSYNEQFF TGTGCCAGCAGTTATGAAAGTTTATCGGGACTAGCGGGAGGTTCCTACAATGAGCAGTTCTTC
NA 14 many TRBJ2-5 TRBV12-3/TRBV12-4 CASSSLGGKETQYF TGTGCCAGCAGTTCCTTGGGGGGCAAAGAGACCCAGTACTTC
TRBD2 24 medium-sized TRBJ2-1 TRBV6-2/TRBV6-3 CASSFSYEISGRNPKGGVYNEQFF TGTGCCAGCAGTTTTTCGTATGAAATAAGCGGGAGAAACCCCAAAGGGGGGGTTTACAATGAGCAGTTCTTC
NA 15 NA TRBJ1-5 TRBV6-2/TRBV6-3 CASIEGGFGNQPQHF TGTGCCAGCATTGAAGGGGGATTTGGCAATCAGCCCCAGCACTTT
NA 13 NA TRBJ2-1 TRBV5-4 CASSYRTGNEQFF TGTGCCAGCAGCTACCGGACGGGGAATGAGCAGTTCTTC
NA 15 many TRBJ2-4 TRBV27 CASSIPGTPRNIQYF TGTGCCAGCAGCATACCGGGAACTCCTAGAAACATTCAGTACTTC
NA 14 NA TRBJ1-5 TRBV19 CASSSWGVNQSQHF TGTGCCAGTAGTTCATGGGGTGTCAATCAGTCCCAGCATTTT
TRBD1 13 NA TRBJ1-1 TRBV5-1 CASIGQGSTEAFF TGCGCCAGCATTGGACAGGGATCCACTGAAGCTTTCTTT
TRBD1 15 many TRBJ2-2 TRBV2 CASSAVTGGTGELFF TGTGCCAGCAGTGCCGTGACAGGGGGCACCGGGGAGCTGTTTTTT
TRBD2 16 once TRBJ2-3 TRBV7-2 CASSLGTSGITDTQYF TGTGCCAGCAGCTTAGGGACTAGCGGGATCACAGATACGCAGTATTTT
NA 14 once TRBJ1-2 TRBV24-1 CATSDADRSKGYTF TGTGCCACCAGTGATGCTGACCGAAGTAAGGGCTACACCTTC
TRBD1 16 many TRBJ1-5 TRBV7-9 CASSLAGQGANQPQHF TGTGCCAGCAGCTTAGCCGGACAGGGGGCGAATCAGCCCCAGCATTTT
TRBD1 15 few TRBJ2-2 TRBV6-5 CASSYRTGNTGELFF TGTGCCAGCAGTTACAGGACAGGGAACACCGGGGAGCTGTTTTTT
TRBD1 16 NA TRBJ1-6 TRBV6-2/TRBV6-3 CASSPTGTGYNSPLHF TGTGCCAGCAGCCCGACCGGGACAGGGTATAATTCACCCCTCCACTTT
NA 14 many TRBJ2-6 TRBV7-6 CASSVSWGANVLTF TGTGCCAGCAGCGTCAGTTGGGGGGCCAACGTCCTGACTTTC
TRBD1 16 many TRBJ1-2 TRBV2 CAFTLYGQGANYGYTF TGTGCCTTCACCCTCTACGGACAGGGAGCTAACTATGGCTACACCTTC
NA 13 many TRBJ2-5 TRBV7-2 CASSTGPGGAQYF TGTGCCAGCAGCACAGGCCCCGGGGGTGCCCAGTACTTC
TRBD1 15 medium-sized TRBJ2-7 TRBV27 CASSLIKGQGHEQYF TGTGCCAGCAGTTTAATTAAGGGACAGGGTCACGAGCAGTACTTC
TRBD1 14 many TRBJ2-7 TRBV7-6 CASSLVQGAEEQYF TGTGCCAGCAGCTTAGTACAGGGGGCAGAAGAGCAGTACTTC
NA 15 NA TRBJ1-4 TRBV6-2/TRBV6-3 CASSRLRGANEKLFF TGTGCCAGCAGCCGCCTACGGGGGGCTAATGAAAAACTGTTTTTT
NA 12 medium-sized TRBJ1-1 TRBV20-1 CSARDGQTEAFF TGCAGTGCTAGAGACGGCCAGACTGAAGCTTTCTTT